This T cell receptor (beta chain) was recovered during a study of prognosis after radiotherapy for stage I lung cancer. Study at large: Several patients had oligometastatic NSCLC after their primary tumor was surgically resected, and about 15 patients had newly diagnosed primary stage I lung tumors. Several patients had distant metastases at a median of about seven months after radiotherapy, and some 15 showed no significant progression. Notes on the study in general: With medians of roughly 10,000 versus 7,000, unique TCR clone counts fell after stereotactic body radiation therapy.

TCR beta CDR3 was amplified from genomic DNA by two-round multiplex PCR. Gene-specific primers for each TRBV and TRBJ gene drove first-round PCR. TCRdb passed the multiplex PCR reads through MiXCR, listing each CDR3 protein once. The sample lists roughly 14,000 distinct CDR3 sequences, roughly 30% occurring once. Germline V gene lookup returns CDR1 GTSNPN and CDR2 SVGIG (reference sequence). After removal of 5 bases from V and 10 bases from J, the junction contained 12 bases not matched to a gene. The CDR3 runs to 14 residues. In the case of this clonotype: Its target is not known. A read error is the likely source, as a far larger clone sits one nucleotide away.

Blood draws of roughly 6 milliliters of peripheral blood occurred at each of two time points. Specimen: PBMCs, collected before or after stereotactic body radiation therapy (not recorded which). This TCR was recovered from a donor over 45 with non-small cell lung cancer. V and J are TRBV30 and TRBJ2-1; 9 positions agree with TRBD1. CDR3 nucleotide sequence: TGTGCCTGGGACCCGGGACAGGGTCCCTACGAGCAGTTCTTC. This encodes CAWDPGQGPYEQFF.